This T cell receptor (beta chain) was identified in a study of response to subunit inactivated influenza vaccine. Regarding the study as a whole: There was a suggestion from the authors that each seasonal influenza vaccination recruits few new T cells.

With 3 bases removed from V and 2 bases from J, the gap between germline ends came to 11 bases. The CDR3 has 14 residues. As for this clonotype: Its target is not known.

TCRdb fed the RT-PCR reads into MiXCR, producing one record per CDR3 protein. The table records hundreds of thousands of distinct CDR3 sequences, 7.5% to 8.5% of them present only once. The starting material was PBMCs from blood, obtained less than 25 months after vaccination. J is TRBJ2-7 and V is TRBV12-3 or TRBV12-4; no definite D call. The TCR was taken from a man in his fifties or sixties who received an inactivated influenza vaccine. CDR3 protein: CASSFGHLTYEQYF. CDR3 sequence (DNA): TGTGCCAGCAGTTTTGGCCACCTAACCTACGAGCAGTACTTC.